The table lists the clone carrying this T cell receptor beta chain with a few counts. Its antigen is still unknown. Some clones are missing from TCRdb's copy, which holds only in-frame ones; the method was immunoSEQ multiplex PCR. Of about 99,000 clones in the sample, roughly nine tenths were seen once. The data belong to a study of T cell responses to AZD1222 COVID-19 vaccine. Study-wide points: Variant regions that are unmutated are reportedly the target of nearly half of spike-specific TCRs. Spike was spanned by vaccine-associated CD4 TCRs, with dominance at 160-218 and 743-854. After two AZD1222 doses, spike-specific TCR breadth and depth rose versus day 0.

This sequence originates from an adult in good health. The sequences come from peripheral blood, collected on day 0 of AZD1222 vaccination.

The CDR3: CASSEIQGSYEQYF. Here the CDR3 DNA reads TGTGCCAGCAGTGAAATCCAGGGTTCCTACGAGCAGTACTTC. V usage is TRBV6-1 and J usage is TRBJ2-7; D is perhaps TRBD1 (5 bases). The CDR3 runs to 14 residues. Per germline, CDR1 MNHNS and CDR2 SASEGT. Trimming removed 2 bases from V and 1 base from J, with 9 bases in between.